Here is one TCR beta chain with its context. This clone's antigen is unknown. There are no base qualities to consult, and no much larger clone falls within one base. To prepare the library, PCR was applied. Sequencing was performed on an Illumina HiSeq 2500. To normalize quantification of the TCRbeta repertoire, the TCR libraries were built with molecular barcoding that relied on unique molecular identifiers. TCRdb handled the public reads itself, with Q25 trimming in fastp and clone calling in MiXCR, and kept productive beta chains. When rows share a CDR3 protein, they turn into one entry using the most common DNA and genes. The sample table shows around 800,000 distinct CDR3 sequences, and roughly 15% are seen once. The ten largest clones take up roughly 4.8% of the sample. This entry is derived from a study of T-cell reconstitution after alpha-beta-depleted transplantation in children (dated by TCRdb to 2016 to 2018). Looking at the study overall: T-cell immune reconstitution after TCRalphabeta/CD19-depleted allogeneic hematopoietic cell transplantation in children was quantitatively tracked in the study by means of TCR repertoire profiling.

On the study overall, not on this receptor specifically: In some patients, high TCRbeta diversity at day 60 was attributed to recipient T cells and intrathymic progenitors that had survived conditioning. The apparently early recovery of alphabetaT-cell counts about two months after transplant reportedly depended on only several hundred rapidly expanded clones that came from non-depleted graft cells. Over subsequent months, a decline in hyperexpanded clone frequencies was noted, and after one year, T-cell counts and TCRbeta diversity were mostly ascribed to newly produced T cells.

From cysteine to phenylalanine, the CDR3 is 17 amino acids long. CDR3 DNA is the only sequence kept; it has 51 bases, read in frame from the first base. V loses 2 bases of germline sequence and J loses 0 bases, and the interval between the two ends is 17 bases. From the germline V gene, CDR1 is MNHNS and CDR2 is SASEGT. The treatment or condition label, as the study defines it: allogeneic hematopoietic cell transplantation with graft depleted of TCRalphabeta T cells and CD19 B cells. Transplant recipients were children who received TCRalphabeta/CD19-depleted allogeneic hematopoietic cell grafts. The chain couples TRBV6-1 to TRBJ2-7, with no confident D gene call. The sequence was collected from a male patient between 5 and 17 years old who had a stem cell transplant for acute lymphoblastic leukemia, so the T cells may come from the graft donor. The sample in question was PBMCs, mostly from graft donor cells, obtained 360 days after TCRalphabeta/CD19-depleted stem cell transplant. The CDR3 has the sequence CASSELGSGSLSYEQYF. In nucleotides, the sequence is TGTGCCAGCAGTGAATTGGGATCCGGCTCCCTCTCCTACGAGCAGTACTTC.